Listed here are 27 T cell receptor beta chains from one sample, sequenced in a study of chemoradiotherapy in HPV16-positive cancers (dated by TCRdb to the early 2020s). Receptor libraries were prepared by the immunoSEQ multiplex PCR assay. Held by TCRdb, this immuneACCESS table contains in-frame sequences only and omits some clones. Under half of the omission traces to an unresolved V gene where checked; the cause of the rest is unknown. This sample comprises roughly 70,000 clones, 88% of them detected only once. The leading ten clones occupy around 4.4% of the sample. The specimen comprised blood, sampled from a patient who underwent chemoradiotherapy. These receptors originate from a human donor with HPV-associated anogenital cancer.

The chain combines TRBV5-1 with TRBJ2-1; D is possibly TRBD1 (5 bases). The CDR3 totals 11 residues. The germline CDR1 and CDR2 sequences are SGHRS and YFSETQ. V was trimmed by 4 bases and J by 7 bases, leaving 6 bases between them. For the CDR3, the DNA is TGCGCCAGCAGCAAGGGGAATGAGCAGTTCTTC. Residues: CASSKGNEQFF. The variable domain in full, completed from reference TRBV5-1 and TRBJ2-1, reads KAGVTQTPRYLIKTRGQQVTLSCSPISGHRSVSWYQQTPGQGLQFLFEYFSETQRNKGNFPGRFSGRQFSNSRSEMNVSTLELGDSALYLCASSKGNEQFFGPGTRLTVL.

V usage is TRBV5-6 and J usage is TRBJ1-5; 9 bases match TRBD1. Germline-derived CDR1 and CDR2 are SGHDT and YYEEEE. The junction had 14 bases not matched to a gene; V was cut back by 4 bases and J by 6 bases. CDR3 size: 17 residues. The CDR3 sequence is CASSATGDRGLGQPQHF. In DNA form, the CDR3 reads TGTGCCAGCAGCGCCACCGGCGACAGGGGGTTAGGTCAGCCCCAGCATTTT.

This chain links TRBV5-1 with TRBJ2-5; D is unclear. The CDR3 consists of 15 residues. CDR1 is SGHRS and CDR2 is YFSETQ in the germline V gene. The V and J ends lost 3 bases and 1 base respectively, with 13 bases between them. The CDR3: CASSSLIESQETQYF. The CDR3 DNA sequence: TGCGCCAGCAGCTCGTTAATCGAGTCCCAAGAGACCCAGTACTTC.

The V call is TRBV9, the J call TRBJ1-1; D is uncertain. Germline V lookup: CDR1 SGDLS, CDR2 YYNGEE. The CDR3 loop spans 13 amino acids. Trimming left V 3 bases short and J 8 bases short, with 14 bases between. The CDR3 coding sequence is TGTGCCAGCAGCGCCGTCCATGATGGCGAAGCTTTCTTT. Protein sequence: CASSAVHDGEAFF.

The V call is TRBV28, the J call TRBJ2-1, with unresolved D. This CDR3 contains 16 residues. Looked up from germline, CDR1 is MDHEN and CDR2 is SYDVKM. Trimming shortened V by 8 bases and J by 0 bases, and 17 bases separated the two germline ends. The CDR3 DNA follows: TGTGCCAGCCTCCTGCTAGGTCCGAGCTCCTACAATGAGCAGTTCTTC. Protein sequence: CASLLLGPSSYNEQFF.

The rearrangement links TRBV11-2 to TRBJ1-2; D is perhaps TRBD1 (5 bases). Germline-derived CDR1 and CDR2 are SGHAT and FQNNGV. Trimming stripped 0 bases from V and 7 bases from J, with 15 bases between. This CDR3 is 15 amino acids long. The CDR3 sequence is CASSLDQGSISGYTF. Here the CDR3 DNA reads TGTGCCAGCAGCTTAGACCAGGGTTCAATTTCTGGCTACACCTTC.

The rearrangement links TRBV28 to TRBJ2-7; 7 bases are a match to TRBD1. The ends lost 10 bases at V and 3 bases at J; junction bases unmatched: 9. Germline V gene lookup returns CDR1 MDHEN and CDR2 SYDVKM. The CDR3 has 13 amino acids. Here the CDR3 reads CATLRTGLYEQYF. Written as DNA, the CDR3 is TGTGCCACGCTAAGGACAGGACTCTACGAGCAGTACTTC.

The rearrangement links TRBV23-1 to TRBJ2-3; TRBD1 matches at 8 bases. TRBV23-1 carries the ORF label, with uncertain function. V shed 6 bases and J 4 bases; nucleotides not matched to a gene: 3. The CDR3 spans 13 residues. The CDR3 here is CASRTGVPDTQYF. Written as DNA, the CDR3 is TGCGCCAGCAGGACAGGGGTCCCAGATACGCAGTATTTT.

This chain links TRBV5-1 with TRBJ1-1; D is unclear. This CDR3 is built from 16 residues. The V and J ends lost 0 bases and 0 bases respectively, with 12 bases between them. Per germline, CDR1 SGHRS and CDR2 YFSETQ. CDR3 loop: CASSLVGSPMNTEAFF. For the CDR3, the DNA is TGCGCCAGCAGCTTGGTTGGCAGTCCCATGAACACTGAAGCTTTCTTT.

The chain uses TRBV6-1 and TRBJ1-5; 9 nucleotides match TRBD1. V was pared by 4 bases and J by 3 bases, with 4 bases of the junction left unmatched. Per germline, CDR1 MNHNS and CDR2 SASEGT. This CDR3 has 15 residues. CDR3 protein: CASSAGTGFNQPQHF. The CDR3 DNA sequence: TGTGCCAGCAGTGCGGGGACAGGGTTCAATCAGCCCCAGCATTTT.

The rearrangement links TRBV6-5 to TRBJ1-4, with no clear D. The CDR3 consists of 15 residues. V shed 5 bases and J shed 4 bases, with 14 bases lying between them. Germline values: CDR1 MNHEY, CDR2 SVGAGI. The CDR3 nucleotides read TGTGCCAGCAGTCCCGGTGGGGATTATAATGAAAAACTGTTTTTT. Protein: CASSPGGDYNEKLFF.

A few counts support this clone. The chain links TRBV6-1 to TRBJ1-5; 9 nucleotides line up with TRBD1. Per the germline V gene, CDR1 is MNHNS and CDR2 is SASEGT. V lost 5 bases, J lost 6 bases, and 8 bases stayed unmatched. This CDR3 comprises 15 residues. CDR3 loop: CASSPNRGPVQPQHF. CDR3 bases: TGTGCCAGCAGTCCGAACAGGGGGCCTGTTCAGCCCCAGCATTTT.

The CDR3 DNA reads TGTGCCAGCAGTTTGGCTGGGGTGGGAGCTTTCTTT. Its translation is CASSLAGVGAFF. The chain employs TRBV28 and TRBJ1-1; no clear D. Trimming took off 3 bases at V and 10 bases at J, with 12 bases between the two ends. This CDR3 contains 12 residues. Germline CDR1 and CDR2: MDHEN and SYDVKM.

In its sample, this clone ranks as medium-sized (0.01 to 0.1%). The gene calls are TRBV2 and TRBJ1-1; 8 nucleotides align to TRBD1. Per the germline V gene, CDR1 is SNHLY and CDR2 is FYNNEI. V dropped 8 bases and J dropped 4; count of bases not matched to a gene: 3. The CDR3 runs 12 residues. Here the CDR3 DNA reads TGTGCCAGCCGTACAGGGGGCACTGAAGCTTTCTTT. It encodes CASRTGGTEAFF.

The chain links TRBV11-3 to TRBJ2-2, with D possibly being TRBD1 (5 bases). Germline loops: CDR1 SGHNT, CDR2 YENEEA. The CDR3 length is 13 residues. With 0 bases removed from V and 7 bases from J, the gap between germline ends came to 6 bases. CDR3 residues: CASSLDQGGELFF. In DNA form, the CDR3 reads TGTGCCAGCAGCTTAGATCAGGGCGGGGAGCTGTTTTTT.

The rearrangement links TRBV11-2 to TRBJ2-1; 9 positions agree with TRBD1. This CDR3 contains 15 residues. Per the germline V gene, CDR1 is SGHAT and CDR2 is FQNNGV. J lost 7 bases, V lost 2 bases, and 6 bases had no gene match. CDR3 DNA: TGTGCCAGCAGCTTAATCCGGGACAGGGTGAATGAGCAGTTCTTC. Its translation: CASSLIRDRVNEQFF.

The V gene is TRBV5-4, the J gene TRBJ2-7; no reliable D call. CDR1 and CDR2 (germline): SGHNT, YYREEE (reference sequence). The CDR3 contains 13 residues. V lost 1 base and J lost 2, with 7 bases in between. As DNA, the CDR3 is TGTGCCAGCAGCTTGCAATCCCCCTACGAGCAGTACTTC. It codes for CASSLQSPYEQYF.

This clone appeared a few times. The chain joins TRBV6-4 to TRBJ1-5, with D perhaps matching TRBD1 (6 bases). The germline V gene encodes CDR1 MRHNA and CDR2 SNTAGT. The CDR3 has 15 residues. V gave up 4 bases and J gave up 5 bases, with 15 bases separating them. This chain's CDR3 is CASSATGDPHQPQHF. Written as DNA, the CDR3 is TGTGCCAGCAGTGCGACAGGCGATCCCCATCAGCCCCAGCATTTT.

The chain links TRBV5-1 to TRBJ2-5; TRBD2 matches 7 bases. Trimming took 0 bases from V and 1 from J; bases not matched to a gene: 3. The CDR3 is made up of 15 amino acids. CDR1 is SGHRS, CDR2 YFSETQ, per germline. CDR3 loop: CASSLAGGGQETQYF. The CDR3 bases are TGCGCCAGCAGCTTGGCCGGCGGGGGCCAAGAGACCCAGTACTTC.

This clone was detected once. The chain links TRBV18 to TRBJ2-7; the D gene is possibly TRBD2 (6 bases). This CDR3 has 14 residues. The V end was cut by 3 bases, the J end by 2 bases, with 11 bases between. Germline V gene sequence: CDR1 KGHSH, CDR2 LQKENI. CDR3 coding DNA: TGTGCCAGCTCACCGCTAGCGTCCCCCTACGAGCAGTACTTC. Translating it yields CASSPLASPYEQYF.

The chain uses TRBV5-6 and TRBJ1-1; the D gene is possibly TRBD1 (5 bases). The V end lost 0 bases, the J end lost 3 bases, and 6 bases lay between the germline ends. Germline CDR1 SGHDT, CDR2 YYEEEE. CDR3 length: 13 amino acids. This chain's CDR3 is CASSLVGDTEAFF. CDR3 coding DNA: TGTGCCAGCAGCTTGGTGGGGGACACTGAAGCTTTCTTT.

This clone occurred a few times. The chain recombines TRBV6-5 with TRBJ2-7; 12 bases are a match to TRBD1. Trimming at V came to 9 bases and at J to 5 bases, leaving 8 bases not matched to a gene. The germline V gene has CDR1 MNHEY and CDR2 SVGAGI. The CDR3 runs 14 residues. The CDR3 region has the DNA TGTGCCAGTACCACGGGACAGGGGGCCCACGAGCAGTACTTC. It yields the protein CASTTGQGAHEQYF.

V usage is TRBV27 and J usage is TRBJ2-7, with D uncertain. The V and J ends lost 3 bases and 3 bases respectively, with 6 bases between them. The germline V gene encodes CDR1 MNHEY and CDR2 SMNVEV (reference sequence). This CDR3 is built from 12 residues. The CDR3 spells CASSLQYYEQYF. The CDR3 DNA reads TGTGCCAGCAGTTTGCAGTACTACGAGCAGTACTTC.

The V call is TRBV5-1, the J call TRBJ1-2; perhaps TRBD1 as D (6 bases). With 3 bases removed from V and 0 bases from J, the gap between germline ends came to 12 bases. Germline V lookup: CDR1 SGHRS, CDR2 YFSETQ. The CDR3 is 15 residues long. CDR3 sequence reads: CASSSRGHPNYGYTF. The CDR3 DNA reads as TGCGCCAGCAGCTCCCGGGGACATCCTAACTATGGCTACACCTTC. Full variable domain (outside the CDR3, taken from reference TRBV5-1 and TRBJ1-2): KAGVTQTPRYLIKTRGQQVTLSCSPISGHRSVSWYQQTPGQGLQFLFEYFSETQRNKGNFPGRFSGRQFSNSRSEMNVSTLELGDSALYLCASSSRGHPNYGYTFGSGTRLTVV.

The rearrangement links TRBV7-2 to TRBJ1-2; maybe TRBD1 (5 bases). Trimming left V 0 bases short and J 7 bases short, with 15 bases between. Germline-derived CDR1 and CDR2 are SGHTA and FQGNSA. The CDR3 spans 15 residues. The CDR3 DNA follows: TGTGCCAGCAGCTTAGCGCGGGACGGGTTCGGTGGCTACACCTTC. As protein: CASSLARDGFGGYTF.

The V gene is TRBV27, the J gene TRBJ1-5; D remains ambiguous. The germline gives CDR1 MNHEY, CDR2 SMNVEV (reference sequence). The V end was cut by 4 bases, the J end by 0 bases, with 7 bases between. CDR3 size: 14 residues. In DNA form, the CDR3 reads TGTGCCAGCAGTTGGGGTTATAGCAATCAGCCCCAGCATTTT. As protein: CASSWGYSNQPQHF.

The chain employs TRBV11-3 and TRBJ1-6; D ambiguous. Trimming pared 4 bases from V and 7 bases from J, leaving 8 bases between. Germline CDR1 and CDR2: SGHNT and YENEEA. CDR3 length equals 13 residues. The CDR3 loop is CASSSDPNSPLHF. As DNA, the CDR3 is TGTGCCAGCAGCTCGGATCCCAATTCACCCCTCCACTTT.